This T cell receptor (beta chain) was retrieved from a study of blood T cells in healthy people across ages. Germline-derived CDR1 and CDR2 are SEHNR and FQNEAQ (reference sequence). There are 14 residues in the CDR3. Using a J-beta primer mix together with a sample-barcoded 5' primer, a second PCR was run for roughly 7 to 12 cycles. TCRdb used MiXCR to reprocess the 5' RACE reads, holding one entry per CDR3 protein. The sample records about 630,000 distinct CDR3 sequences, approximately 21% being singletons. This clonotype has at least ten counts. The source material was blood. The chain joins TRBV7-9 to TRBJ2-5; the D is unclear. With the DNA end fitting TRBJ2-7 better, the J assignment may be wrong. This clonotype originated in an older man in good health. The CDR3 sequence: CASSLISETDEQYF. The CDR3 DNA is TGTGCCAGCAGCTTAATTAGTGAAACGGACGAGCAGTACTTC.